This TCR beta chain was sequenced for a study of PD-1 blockade in classical Hodgkin lymphoma. Study results and caveats: Why repertoires differed is undefined; disease activity or prior therapy possibly contributed. Those starting nivolumab under 1 year post-ASCT were excluded. The study found that TCR diversity rose significantly by C4D1 in CD4+ but not CD8+ cells.

Points on this clone: Its antigen is unidentified.

TCRdb's copy holds only in-frame clones and misses some; the assay was immunoSEQ multiplex PCR. The sample carries about 110,000 clones, around 89% recorded once. Each patient relapsed following autologous stem cell transplantation, and prior brentuximab vedotin exposure differed. Patients' outcomes at their best amounted to complete response, partial response or progressive disease. Sequenced material: peripheral blood mononuclear cells (PBMCs), taken before the second cycle of nivolumab. The TCR sequence derives from a human donor with classical Hodgkin lymphoma.

CDR3: CASSLGTGGFDEQFF. CDR3 in DNA: TGTGCCAGCAGCTTGGGGACAGGGGGCTTCGATGAGCAGTTCTTC. J is TRBJ2-1 and V is TRBV5-6, with 11 nucleotides matching TRBD1. The CDR3 has 15 residues. The germline V gene encodes CDR1 SGHDT and CDR2 YYEEEE. V gave up 0 bases and J gave up 8 bases; unmatched junction bases: 4. Together with reference TRBV5-6 and TRBJ2-1, the CDR3 gives the full variable domain: DAGVTQSPTHLIKTRGQQVTLRCSPKSGHDTVSWYQQALGQGPQFIFQYYEEEERQRGNFPDRFSGHQFPNYSSELNVNALLLGDSALYLCASSLGTGGFDEQFFGPGTRLTVL.